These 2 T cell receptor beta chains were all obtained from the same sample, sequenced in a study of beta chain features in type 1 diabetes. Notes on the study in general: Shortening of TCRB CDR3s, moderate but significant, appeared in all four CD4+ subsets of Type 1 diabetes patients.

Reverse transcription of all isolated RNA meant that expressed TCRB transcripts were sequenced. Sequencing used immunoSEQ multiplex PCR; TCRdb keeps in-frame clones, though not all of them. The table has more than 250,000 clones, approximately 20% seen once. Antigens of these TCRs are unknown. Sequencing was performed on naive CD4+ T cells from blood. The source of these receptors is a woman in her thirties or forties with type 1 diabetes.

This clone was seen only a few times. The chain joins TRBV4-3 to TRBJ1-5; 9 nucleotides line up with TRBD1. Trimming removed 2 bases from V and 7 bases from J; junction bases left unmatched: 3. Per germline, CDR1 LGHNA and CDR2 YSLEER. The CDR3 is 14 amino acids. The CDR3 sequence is CASSQRQGGQPQHF. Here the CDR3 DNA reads TGCGCCAGCAGCCAACGACAGGGGGGACAGCCCCAGCATTTT.

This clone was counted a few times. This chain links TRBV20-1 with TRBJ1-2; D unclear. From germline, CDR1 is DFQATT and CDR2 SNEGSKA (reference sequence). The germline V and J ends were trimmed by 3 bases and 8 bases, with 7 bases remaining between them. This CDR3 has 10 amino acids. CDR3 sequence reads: CSASLEGYTF. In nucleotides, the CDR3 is TGCAGTGCTAGCTTAGAGGGCTACACCTTC.